Shown below are 10 T cell receptor beta chains from a single sample sequenced in a study of blood T cells in healthy people across ages. For the second PCR, which ran for 7 to 11 cycles, a sample-barcoded 5' primer and a J-beta primer mix were used. MiXCR, applied by TCRdb to the 5' RACE reads, yields one record per CDR3 protein. This table has around 600,000 distinct CDR3 sequences, around 50% appearing once. Sequencing was done on a sample of blood. Every receptor here comes from an elderly man in good health.

This clonotype was picked up a small number of times. V and J are TRBV11-2 and TRBJ2-3; no reliable D call. This CDR3 has 10 amino acids. Trimming left V 4 bases short and J 4 bases short, with 0 bases between. CDR1 and CDR2 from the germline V gene are SGHAT and FQNNGV. In DNA, the CDR3 is TGTGCCAGCAGCTCAGATACGCAGTATTTT. As protein: CASSSDTQYF.

This chain links TRBV7-2 with TRBJ2-7; 9 bases match TRBD1. The DNA matches TRBJ2-5 better at its end, which makes the J call doubtful. The CDR3 totals 15 residues. CDR1 SGHTA and CDR2 FQGNSA come from the germline V gene. The CDR3 coding sequence is TGTGCCAGCAGCTCCCAACAGGGGGCGCGTGGGACCCAGTACTTC. It is translated as CASSSQQGARGTQYF.

The J gene is TRBJ2-7, the V gene TRBV7-9; 7 bases line up with TRBD1. Per the germline V gene, CDR1 is SEHNR and CDR2 is FQNEAQ (reference sequence). There are 14 residues in the CDR3. V lost 4 bases, J lost 9 bases, and 12 bases stayed unmatched. DNA for the CDR3: TGTGCCAGCAGCTCCGCTGGACAGGCAAGCCGGCAGTACTTC. It specifies CASSSAGQASRQYF.

In its sample, this clonotype was seen a few times. V is TRBV25-1 and J is TRBJ2-7, with TRBD1 matching over 10 bases. CDR3 length: 16 amino acids. Germline V gene sequence: CDR1 MGHDK, CDR2 SYGVNS. V trimming: 5 bases; J trimming: 4 bases; junction bases outside the gene matches: 11. The CDR3 protein is CASSPKATGGSYEQYF. Here the CDR3 DNA reads TGTGCCAGCAGTCCAAAGGCGACAGGGGGCTCTTACGAGCAGTACTTC.

The chain couples TRBV4-1 to TRBJ1-1; D is unresolved. Germline V gene lookup returns CDR1 MGHRA and CDR2 YSYEKL. V was pared by 1 base and J by 3 bases, with 15 bases between. The CDR3 contains 16 residues. This CDR3 reads CASSQVRARGYTEAFF. Written as DNA, the CDR3 is TGCGCCAGCAGCCAAGTGAGGGCCAGAGGGTACACTGAAGCTTTCTTT.

Concerning this clonotype: A much larger clone lies a single base off, so this may be a read error. The J gene is TRBJ1-5, the V gene TRBV6-6; a possible D gene is TRBD1 (5 bases). From germline, CDR1 is MNHNY and CDR2 SVGAGI (reference sequence). This CDR3 comprises 17 residues. V lost 6 bases and J 5 bases, leaving 23 bases between the germline ends. DNA of the CDR3: TGTGCCAGCAGCCCCAGAGGGCCCCCAAGGGGACATCAGCCCCAGCATTTT. Protein product: CASSPRGPPRGHQPQHF.

The CDR3 loop is CASRMTDRSTDTQYF. DNA for the CDR3: TGTGCCAGCCGCATGACAGACCGGAGCACAGATACGCAGTATTTT. The chain links TRBV27 to TRBJ2-3; perhaps TRBD1 as D (5 bases). V was shortened by 8 bases and J by 0 bases, with 15 bases between the two germline ends. This CDR3 is 15 amino acids long. CDR1 is MNHEY and CDR2 is SMNVEV in the germline V gene (reference sequence).

This clonotype was seen a few times. The genes are TRBV7-2 and TRBJ2-1; D gene ambiguous. This CDR3 region has 12 residues. With 4 bases removed from V and 8 bases from J, the gap between germline ends came to 9 bases. Germline CDR1 reads SGHTA; CDR2 reads FQGNSA. CDR3 protein: CASSSQIHEQFF. CDR3 sequence (DNA): TGTGCCAGCAGCTCCCAGATCCATGAGCAGTTCTTC.

The rearrangement joins TRBV2 to TRBJ1-2; D not certain. The germline CDR1 and CDR2 sequences are SNHLY and FYNNEI. The CDR3 totals 14 residues. The V and J ends lost 4 bases and 4 bases respectively, with 13 bases between them. CDR3: CASSVESAAYGYTF. DNA for the CDR3: TGTGCCAGCAGTGTTGAGTCGGCAGCCTATGGCTACACCTTC.

The V gene is TRBV10-3, the J gene TRBJ2-5, with 13 bases matching TRBD2. This CDR3 comprises 15 residues. Germline V gene lookup returns CDR1 ENHRY and CDR2 SYGVKD. V dropped 7 bases and J dropped 11; count of bases not matched to a gene: 13. In DNA form, the CDR3 reads TGTGCCATCACCGAGACTAGCGGGAGGACCAATGAGCAGTACTTC. This translates into CAITETSGRTNEQYF.